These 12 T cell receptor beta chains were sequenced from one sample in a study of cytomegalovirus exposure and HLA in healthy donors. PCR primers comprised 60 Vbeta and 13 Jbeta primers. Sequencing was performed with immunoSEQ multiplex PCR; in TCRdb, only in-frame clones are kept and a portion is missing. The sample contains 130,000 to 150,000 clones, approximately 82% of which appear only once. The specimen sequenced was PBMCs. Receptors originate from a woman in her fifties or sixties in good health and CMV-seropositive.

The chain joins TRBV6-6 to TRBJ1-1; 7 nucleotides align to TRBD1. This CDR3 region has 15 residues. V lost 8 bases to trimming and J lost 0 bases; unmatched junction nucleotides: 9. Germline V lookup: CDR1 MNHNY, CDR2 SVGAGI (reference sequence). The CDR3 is CASASYRGMNTEAFF. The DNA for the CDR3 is TGTGCCAGCGCTAGCTACAGGGGAATGAACACTGAAGCTTTCTTT.

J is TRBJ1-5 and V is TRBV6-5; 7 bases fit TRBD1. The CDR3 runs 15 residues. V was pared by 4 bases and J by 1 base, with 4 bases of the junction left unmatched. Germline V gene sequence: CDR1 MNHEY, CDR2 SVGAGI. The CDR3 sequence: CASSLTGSSNQPQHF. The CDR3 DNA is TGTGCCAGCAGTTTGACAGGGTCGAGCAATCAGCCCCAGCATTTT.

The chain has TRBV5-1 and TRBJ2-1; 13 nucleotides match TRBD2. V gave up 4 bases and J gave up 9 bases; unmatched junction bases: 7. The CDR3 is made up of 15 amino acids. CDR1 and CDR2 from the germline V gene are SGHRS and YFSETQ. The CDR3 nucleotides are TGCGCCAGCAGCCAACTAGCGGGAGGGCCCGGTGAGCAGTTCTTC. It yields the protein CASSQLAGGPGEQFF.

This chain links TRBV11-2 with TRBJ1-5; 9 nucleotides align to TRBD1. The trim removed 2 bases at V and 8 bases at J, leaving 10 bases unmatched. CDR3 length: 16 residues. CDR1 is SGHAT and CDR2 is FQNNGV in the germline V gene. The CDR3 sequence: CASSLSLDRGREPQHF. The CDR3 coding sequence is TGTGCCAGCAGCTTAAGTCTGGACAGGGGTAGGGAGCCCCAGCATTTT.

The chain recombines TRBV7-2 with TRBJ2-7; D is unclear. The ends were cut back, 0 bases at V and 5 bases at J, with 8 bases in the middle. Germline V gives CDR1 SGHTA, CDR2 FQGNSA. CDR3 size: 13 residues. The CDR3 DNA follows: TGTGCCAGCAGCTTAGCCGCCAGTCACGAGCAGTACTTC. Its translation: CASSLAASHEQYF.

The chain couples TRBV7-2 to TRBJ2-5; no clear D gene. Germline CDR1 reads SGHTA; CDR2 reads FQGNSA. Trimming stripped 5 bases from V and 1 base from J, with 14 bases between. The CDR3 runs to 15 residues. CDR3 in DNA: TGTGCCAGCAGCCCGTCTCTGGGCCTCCAAGAGACCCAGTACTTC. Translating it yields CASSPSLGLQETQYF.

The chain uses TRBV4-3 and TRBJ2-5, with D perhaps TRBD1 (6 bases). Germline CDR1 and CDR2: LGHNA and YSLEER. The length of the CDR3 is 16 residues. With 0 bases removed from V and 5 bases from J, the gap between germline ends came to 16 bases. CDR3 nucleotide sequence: TGCGCCAGCAGCCAAGATCCGACAGGTGCTTGGGAGACCCAGTACTTC. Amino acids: CASSQDPTGAWETQYF.

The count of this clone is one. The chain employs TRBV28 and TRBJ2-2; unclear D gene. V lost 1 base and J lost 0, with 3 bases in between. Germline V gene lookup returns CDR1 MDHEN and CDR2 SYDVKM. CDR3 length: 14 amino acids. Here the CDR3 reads CASSLSANTGELFF. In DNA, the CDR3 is TGTGCCAGCAGTTTATCGGCGAACACCGGGGAGCTGTTTTTT.

CDR3 sequence: CASSYSYEQYF. The CDR3 DNA reads as TGTGCCAGCAGTTATTCCTACGAGCAGTACTTC. This chain uses TRBV27 with TRBJ2-5; D unresolved. The DNA end favors TRBJ2-7, so the J call may be wrong. Looked up from germline, CDR1 is MNHEY and CDR2 is SMNVEV (reference sequence). CDR3 length: 11 amino acids.

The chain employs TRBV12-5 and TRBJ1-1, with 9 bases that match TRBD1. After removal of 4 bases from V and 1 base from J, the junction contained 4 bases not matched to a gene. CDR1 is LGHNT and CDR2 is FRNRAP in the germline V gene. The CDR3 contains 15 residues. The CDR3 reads CASGSGGQGNTEAFF. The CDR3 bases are TGTGCTAGTGGTTCGGGGGGACAGGGGAACACTGAAGCTTTCTTT.

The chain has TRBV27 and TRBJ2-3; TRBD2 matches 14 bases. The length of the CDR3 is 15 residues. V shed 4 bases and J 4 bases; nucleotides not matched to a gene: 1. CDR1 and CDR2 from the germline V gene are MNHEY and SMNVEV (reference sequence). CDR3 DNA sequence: TGTGCCAGCAGTTCGGGACTAGCGGGAGCAGATACGCAGTATTTT. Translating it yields CASSSGLAGADTQYF.

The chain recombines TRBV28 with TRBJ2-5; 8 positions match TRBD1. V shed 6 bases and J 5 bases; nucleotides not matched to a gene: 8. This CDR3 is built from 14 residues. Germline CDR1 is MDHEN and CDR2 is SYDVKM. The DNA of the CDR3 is TGTGCCAGCAGACCCTCTAACAGGGGGGAGACCCAGTACTTC. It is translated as CASRPSNRGETQYF.